The rows below give T cell receptor beta chains drawn from one sample of a study of T cell responses to AZD1222 COVID-19 vaccine. The repertoire was sequenced with immunoSEQ multiplex PCR; TCRdb's copy has only in-frame clones and lacks some. The table has 130,000 or so clones, around 90% seen once. The sample here was peripheral blood, taken 28 days after the second AZD1222 dose. All receptors derive from an adult who received the AZD1222 COVID-19 vaccine. Each CDR3 is given with its conserved first and last residue. The order of the fields is D gene, V gene, clone size, J gene, CDR3 DNA, CDR3 protein. The D gene is left open where the match is weak. Clone size is given for some rows only: seen once, a few or many times, or a class if the clone is expanded.

NA,TRBV3-1/TRBV3-2,NA,TRBJ2-2,TGTGCCAGCAGCCTCGAGGGGAACACCGGGGAGCTGTTTTTT,CASSLEGNTGELFF
TRBD1,TRBV18,NA,TRBJ1-1,TGTGCCAGCTCACCATCTCAGGGGGCTACTGAAGCTTTCTTT,CASSPSQGATEAFF
NA,TRBV18,NA,TRBJ1-4,TGTGCCAGCTCACCCTCAACTCGTAATGAAAAACTGTTTTTT,CASSPSTRNEKLFF
TRBD1,TRBV29-1,NA,TRBJ2-1,TGCAGCGTTGGTCCTCGACAGGGGGTCAATGAGCAGTTCTTC,CSVGPRQGVNEQFF
TRBD1,TRBV9,NA,TRBJ2-1,TGTGCCAGCATGAAGGGACAGGGGTTCTATGAGCAGTTCTTC,CASMKGQGFYEQFF
TRBD1,TRBV30,once,TRBJ1-5,TGTGCCTGGAGCAGGACAGGGGATCAGCCCCAGCATTTT,CAWSRTGDQPQHF
NA,TRBV28,NA,TRBJ1-1,TGTGCCAGCAGTTTAGGAACAGAACCTGAAGCTTTCTTT,CASSLGTEPEAFF
TRBD2,TRBV7-8,NA,TRBJ2-1,TGTGCCAGCAGCTTAGCCCCGGGACTAGCGGGACACAATGAGCAGTTCTTC,CASSLAPGLAGHNEQFF
NA,TRBV2,NA,TRBJ1-6,TGTGCCAGCAGGGGACCAAGTAATTCACCCCTCCACTTT,CASRGPSNSPLHF
NA,TRBV11-2,once,TRBJ2-7,TGTGCCAGCAGTCGGGGAGACTACGAGCAGTACTTC,CASSRGDYEQYF
NA,TRBV6-5,NA,TRBJ1-2,TGTGCCAGCACCGACGCCTTACGGGGCTACACCTTC,CASTDALRGYTF
TRBD2,TRBV11-2,once,TRBJ2-7,TGTGCCAGCAGCCGGACGACTAGCGGGAGGGTATCGTACTTC,CASSRTTSGRVSYF
NA,TRBV11-3,once,TRBJ2-1,TGTGCCAGCAGCTCCGTTGGGACTGGAGTAAACAATGAGCAGTTCTTC,CASSSVGTGVNNEQFF
TRBD1,TRBV9,NA,TRBJ1-4,TGTGCCAGCAGCGTAGGGGCAGGGGGATACACTAATGAAAAACTGTTTTTT,CASSVGAGGYTNEKLFF
TRBD1,TRBV5-4,NA,TRBJ2-7,TGTGCCAGCAGCTCAGGGACAGGGGATTACTACGAGCAGTACTTC,CASSSGTGDYYEQYF
NA,TRBV21-1,NA,TRBJ1-3,TGTGCCAGCAGCGCAACAGGGAAGGCTGGAAACACCATATATTTT,CASSATGKAGNTIYF
TRBD2,TRBV14,NA,TRBJ2-7,TGTGCCAGCAGCCAAGTACCTAGCGGGGTCTACGAGCAGTACTTC,CASSQVPSGVYEQYF
NA,TRBV5-1,NA,TRBJ2-7,TGCGCCAGCAGCTTGGCCACTCTTCGGTGGAGAAGTAAGGACGAGCAGTACTTC,CASSLATLRWRSKDEQYF
NA,TRBV18,NA,TRBJ2-1,TGTGCCAGCTCACTAGGGAGCGCAACCTACAATGAGCAGTTCTTC,CASSLGSATYNEQFF
NA,TRBV11-3,NA,TRBJ1-1,TGTGCCAGCAGCCTCGTTACTGAAGCTTTCTTT,CASSLVTEAFF
NA,TRBV10-3,few,TRBJ2-3,TGTGCCATCAGTGAGGGTAGCTGGAACACAGATACGCAGTATTTT,CAISEGSWNTDTQYF
NA,TRBV3-1/TRBV3-2,NA,TRBJ1-1,TGTGCCAGCAGCCAAGGGGGGATTGAAGCTTTCTTT,CASSQGGIEAFF
NA,TRBV20-1,NA,TRBJ2-4,TGCAGTGCTATAGCCAAAAACATTCAGTACTTC,CSAIAKNIQYF
NA,TRBV2,NA,TRBJ2-5,TGTGCCAGCTCTGTTGGGGGAGAGACCCAGTACTTC,CASSVGGETQYF
NA,TRBV3-1/TRBV3-2,once,TRBJ2-5,TGTGCCAGCAGCCAAGCGGCGGTACAAGAGACCCAGTACTTC,CASSQAAVQETQYF
NA,TRBV5-5,NA,TRBJ1-5,TGTGCCAGCAGCTTGGACGGGGATCAGCCCCAGCATTTT,CASSLDGDQPQHF
TRBD2,TRBV30,NA,TRBJ2-1,TGTGCCCGGGCGGGACTAGCGGGGGAGAACAATGAGCAGTTCTTC,CARAGLAGENNEQFF
NA,TRBV6-1,NA,TRBJ1-5,TGTGCCAGCAGTGAATTCCCCCCAGGGACCGGCAATCAGCCCCAGCATTTT,CASSEFPPGTGNQPQHF
NA,TRBV27,NA,TRBJ2-7,TGTGCCAGCAGTTCGATCCTGGGACTCACAAAGCAGTACTTC,CASSSILGLTKQYF
NA,TRBV18,NA,TRBJ1-5,TGTGCCAGCTCACCAGACAGCAATCAGCCCCAGCATTTT,CASSPDSNQPQHF
NA,TRBV18,NA,TRBJ2-2,TGTGCCAGCTCCTCCGGGACAATGAACACCGGGGAGCTGTTTTTT,CASSSGTMNTGELFF
TRBD1,TRBV6-6,NA,TRBJ1-6,TGTGCCAGCAGCTTAGACAGGGCGACGAATTCACCCCTCCACTTT,CASSLDRATNSPLHF
NA,TRBV4-3,NA,TRBJ1-6,TGCGCCAGCAGCCAATATCTTATGGAGCGACTCTCCTATAATTCACCCCTCCACTTT,CASSQYLMERLSYNSPLHF
TRBD2,TRBV5-1,NA,TRBJ2-2,TGCGCCAGCAGCAGTCGGACTAGCGGGGGGAACGGGGAGCTGTTTTTT,CASSSRTSGGNGELFF
TRBD1,TRBV7-9,NA,TRBJ1-2,TGTGCCAGCATCGGACAGGGAAATGGCTACACCTTC,CASIGQGNGYTF
TRBD1,TRBV7-9,NA,TRBJ1-4,TGTGCCAGCAGCTTTGACTCGACAGGGGCTAGTGAAAAACTGTTTTTT,CASSFDSTGASEKLFF
NA,TRBV4-1,once,TRBJ1-3,TGCGCCAGCAGCCAACCTCGACAGTCCGGAAACACCATATATTTT,CASSQPRQSGNTIYF
NA,TRBV27,once,TRBJ1-6,TGTGCCAGCAGAGACTTTAGGGGCGGTTCACCCCTCCACTTT,CASRDFRGGSPLHF
TRBD1,TRBV3-1/TRBV3-2,NA,TRBJ1-2,TGTGCCAGCAGCCACCCGGACAGGTCAGGCGGAGGCTACACCTTC,CASSHPDRSGGGYTF
TRBD1,TRBV2,NA,TRBJ1-4,TGTGCCAGCAGCCCGACAGGGGGCCGCGAAAAACTGTTTTTT,CASSPTGGREKLFF
NA,TRBV30,NA,TRBJ1-3,TGTGCCTGGGGAGGGCTGTCTGGAAACACCATATATTTT,CAWGGLSGNTIYF
NA,TRBV12-3/TRBV12-4,NA,TRBJ1-5,TGTGCCAGCAGTTTAGAGGGAGGACAGCCCCAGCATTTT,CASSLEGGQPQHF
NA,TRBV29-1,NA,TRBJ2-5,TGCAGCGCCCGGCAAGAGACCCAGTACTTC,CSARQETQYF
TRBD2,TRBV6-2/TRBV6-3,once,TRBJ2-1,TGTGCCAGCAGCCCCCCGAGGGAGGGCTGGGGCGGTGAGCAGTTCTTC,CASSPPREGWGGEQFF
NA,TRBV27,NA,TRBJ1-2,TGTGCCAGCAGTTTATCCTGGGCGGACCTAAATGGCTACACCTTC,CASSLSWADLNGYTF
NA,TRBV27,NA,TRBJ2-5,TGTGCCAGCAGCCGGACCCACAGAGACCAAGAGACCCAGTACTTC,CASSRTHRDQETQYF
TRBD1,TRBV12-3/TRBV12-4,NA,TRBJ1-1,TGTGCCAGCAGCCCCGGGACAGGCCGTACCTTT,CASSPGTGRTF
TRBD2,TRBV11-3,NA,TRBJ2-1,TGTGCCAGCAGCTTGGTAGCGGGAGCACGGAATGAGCAGTTCTTC,CASSLVAGARNEQFF
TRBD1,TRBV30,NA,TRBJ1-2,TGTGCCTGGAGTGCAGGACAGGGGGTATATGGCTACACCTTC,CAWSAGQGVYGYTF
NA,TRBV5-1,NA,TRBJ1-1,TGCGCCAGCAGCATGGGAGGCGGTTCCACTGAAGCTTTCTTT,CASSMGGGSTEAFF
NA,TRBV12-3/TRBV12-4,NA,TRBJ2-3,TGTGCCAGCAGGCAAGGGACCACAGATACGCAGTATTTT,CASRQGTTDTQYF
TRBD1,TRBV4-3,NA,TRBJ1-5,TGCGCCAGCAGCCAGCAGACAGGGGGGGATCAGCCCCAGCATTTT,CASSQQTGGDQPQHF
NA,TRBV11-1,NA,TRBJ2-5,TGTGCCAGCAGCAAGGGACTTCCCGCGGAGACCCAGTACTTC,CASSKGLPAETQYF
NA,TRBV7-6,NA,TRBJ1-3,TGTGCCAGCAGCTTATGGGCGGACTCTGGAAACACCATATATTTT,CASSLWADSGNTIYF